The rows below give T cell receptor beta chains drawn from one sample of a study of blood T cell repertoires in COVID-19. Sequencing used immunoSEQ multiplex PCR; TCRdb keeps in-frame clones, though not all of them. The table shows roughly 65,000 clones, with about 81% occurring only once. Specimen: peripheral blood. Receptors were obtained from an elderly man with acute or convalescent COVID-19. Each CDR3 is given with its conserved first and last residue. Fields, in order: V gene, J gene, CDR3 length, CDR3 protein.

v_gene: TRBV18
j_gene: TRBJ1-3
len: 14
CDR3aa: CASSPDRAGNTIYF

v_gene: TRBV7-2
j_gene: TRBJ1-1
len: 13
CDR3aa: CASSPDSYTEAFF

v_gene: TRBV7-9
j_gene: TRBJ1-2
len: 15
CDR3aa: CASSLSGGANYGYTF

v_gene: TRBV25-1
j_gene: TRBJ1-4
len: 14
CDR3aa: CASSDKQGNEKLFF

v_gene: TRBV29-1
j_gene: TRBJ2-1
len: 16
CDR3aa: CSVASRPGLASREQFF

v_gene: TRBV6-1
j_gene: TRBJ2-7
len: 14
CDR3aa: CASSEGQGPHEQYF

v_gene: TRBV18
j_gene: TRBJ2-3
len: 16
CDR3aa: CASSSKRGELTDTQYF

v_gene: TRBV9
j_gene: TRBJ2-1
len: 14
CDR3aa: CASSMRTGGDEQFF

v_gene: TRBV9
j_gene: TRBJ1-2
len: 17
CDR3aa: CASSVGIGHEANYGYTF

v_gene: TRBV19
j_gene: TRBJ2-5
len: 14
CDR3aa: CASNGRVGEETQYF

v_gene: TRBV5-1
j_gene: TRBJ2-3
len: 14
CDR3aa: CASSLAGEADTQYF

v_gene: TRBV19
j_gene: TRBJ1-4
len: 16
CDR3aa: CAGVGRQQKTNEKLFF

v_gene: TRBV5-4
j_gene: TRBJ2-3
len: 15
CDR3aa: CASSYGQGGTDTQYF

v_gene: TRBV7-3
j_gene: TRBJ2-3
len: 14
CDR3aa: CASSSLTSPDTQYF

v_gene: TRBV3-1/TRBV3-2
j_gene: TRBJ2-2
len: 19
CDR3aa: CASSSGLAGDVSNTGELFF

v_gene: TRBV13
j_gene: TRBJ2-1
len: 21
CDR3aa: CASSLEYRLAETLSSYNEQFF

v_gene: TRBV3-1/TRBV3-2
j_gene: TRBJ2-3
len: 19
CDR3aa: CASSQALPGLAGPPDTQYF

v_gene: TRBV18
j_gene: TRBJ2-5
len: 14
CDR3aa: CASQGAGGLETQYF

v_gene: TRBV9
j_gene: TRBJ1-2
len: 15
CDR3aa: CASTEDRRTNYGYTF

v_gene: TRBV7-8
j_gene: TRBJ2-7
len: 12
CDR3aa: CASSLGVGEQYF

v_gene: TRBV12-3/TRBV12-4
j_gene: TRBJ2-1
len: 12
CDR3aa: CASSPDSNEQFF

v_gene: TRBV4-2
j_gene: TRBJ2-7
len: 17
CDR3aa: CASSQDWANSGSYEQYF

v_gene: TRBV19
j_gene: TRBJ2-5
len: 13
CDR3aa: CATRRTRGETQYF

v_gene: TRBV29-1
j_gene: TRBJ2-1
len: 13
CDR3aa: CSVRTQTYNEQFF

v_gene: TRBV24-1
j_gene: TRBJ1-2
len: 18
CDR3aa: CATSDLHRDRGPLGGYTF

v_gene: TRBV2
j_gene: TRBJ2-7
len: 12
CDR3aa: CASRGTAYEQYF

v_gene: TRBV7-6
j_gene: TRBJ2-1
len: 13
CDR3aa: CASSSVAGNEQFF

v_gene: TRBV19
j_gene: TRBJ1-2
len: 16
CDR3aa: CASRTGESIGDYGYTF

v_gene: TRBV29-1
j_gene: TRBJ2-5
len: 14
CDR3aa: CSVEDRRDQETQYF

v_gene: TRBV7-2
j_gene: TRBJ1-1
len: 14
CDR3aa: CASSLNIVNTEAFF

v_gene: TRBV7-9
j_gene: TRBJ2-3
len: 12
CDR3aa: CASSSTADTQYF

v_gene: TRBV28
j_gene: TRBJ1-2
len: 13
CDR3aa: CASSLSGLYGYTF

v_gene: TRBV3-1/TRBV3-2
j_gene: TRBJ2-3
len: 15
CDR3aa: CASSQDAAGGDTQYF

v_gene: TRBV10-3
j_gene: TRBJ1-5
len: 15
CDR3aa: CAISPTGGGNQPQHF

v_gene: TRBV5-4
j_gene: TRBJ1-3
len: 14
CDR3aa: CASSFRDSGNTIYF

v_gene: TRBV24-1
j_gene: TRBJ2-1
len: 16
CDR3aa: CATSDRGRGSYNEQFF

v_gene: TRBV24-1
j_gene: TRBJ1-2
len: 13
CDR3aa: CATSEGSGYGYTF

v_gene: TRBV18
j_gene: TRBJ2-4
len: 16
CDR3aa: CASSPLAERGENIQYF

v_gene: TRBV7-8
j_gene: TRBJ2-1
len: 12
CDR3aa: CASSLSVNEQFF

v_gene: TRBV28
j_gene: TRBJ1-5
len: 15
CDR3aa: CASSSDVGGNQPQHF

v_gene: TRBV11-2
j_gene: TRBJ2-1
len: 15
CDR3aa: CASSFSGLAGNEQFF

v_gene: TRBV3-1/TRBV3-2
j_gene: TRBJ2-7
len: 13
CDR3aa: CASSRQDRYEQYF

v_gene: TRBV2
j_gene: TRBJ2-3
len: 13
CDR3aa: CASNRGLRDTQYF

v_gene: TRBV3-1/TRBV3-2
j_gene: TRBJ1-2
len: 15
CDR3aa: CASSQVAIRNYGYTF

v_gene: TRBV19
j_gene: TRBJ1-4
len: 13
CDR3aa: CASSISRNEKLFF

v_gene: TRBV3-1/TRBV3-2
j_gene: TRBJ1-1
len: 14
CDR3aa: CASSQDKGTTKAFF

v_gene: TRBV18
j_gene: TRBJ2-1
len: 17
CDR3aa: CASSPSARDSANNEQFF

v_gene: TRBV19
j_gene: TRBJ1-5
len: 13
CDR3aa: CASSIDRDQPQHF

v_gene: TRBV12-3/TRBV12-4
j_gene: TRBJ2-3
len: 12
CDR3aa: CASSSSTDTQYF

v_gene: TRBV5-4
j_gene: TRBJ2-2
len: 15
CDR3aa: CASSPGGAGTGELFF

v_gene: TRBV6-6
j_gene: TRBJ2-7
len: 13
CDR3aa: CASSRGQPYEQYF

v_gene: TRBV7-8
j_gene: TRBJ2-2
len: 17
CDR3aa: CASSTGLAGGPPGELFF

v_gene: TRBV11-2
j_gene: TRBJ1-3
len: 17
CDR3aa: CASSALGQGASGNTIYF